One and the same sample provided the 20 T cell receptor beta chains below, sequenced in a study of OX40 agonist ivuxolimab in advanced cancers. Using immunoSEQ multiplex PCR, the repertoire was profiled, and TCRdb retains in-frame clones only, with some absent. This sample yields approximately 20,000 clones, of which around 77% are seen a single time; approximately 15% belongs to the top ten. This specimen consisted of CD4+ or CD8+ T cells sorted from blood, obtained in a trial of the OX40 agonist ivuxolimab. The receptors come from an adult with an advanced solid tumor such as melanoma, head and neck, liver or kidney cancer.

This clone was recorded a few times. J is TRBJ1-1 and V is TRBV7-2; D unresolved. This CDR3 spans 16 amino acids. Germline V gene lookup returns CDR1 SGHTA and CDR2 FQGNSA. The V and J ends lost 7 bases and 0 bases respectively, with 18 bases between them. The chain's CDR3 is CASTPPATGMNTEAFF. DNA of the CDR3: TGTGCCAGCACCCCGCCGGCCACCGGCATGAACACTGAAGCTTTCTTT.

The chain has TRBV7-7 and TRBJ2-5; no clear D gene. The germline gives CDR1 SSHAT, CDR2 FNYEAQ (reference sequence). CDR3 size: 14 residues. Trimming removed 1 base from V and 4 bases from J, with 10 bases in between. CDR3 sequence reads: CASSLGSGTETQYF. The CDR3 DNA is TGTGCCAGCAGCTTAGGTTCAGGAACAGAGACCCAGTACTTC.

The chain uses TRBV5-1 and TRBJ2-3, with TRBD2 matching over 8 bases. The V and J ends lost 2 bases and 1 base, in that order; junction bases with no gene match: 9. The CDR3 spans 17 residues. Germline CDR1 is SGHRS and CDR2 is YFSETQ. The CDR3 sequence: CASSLGRLRGGTDTQYF. CDR3 nucleotides: TGCGCCAGCAGCTTAGGGCGGTTGCGGGGGGGCACAGATACGCAGTATTTT.

The gene calls are TRBV6-5 and TRBJ1-1; tentative D call: TRBD1 (5 bases). The germline V and J ends were trimmed by 5 bases and 0 bases, with 7 bases remaining between them. This CDR3 has 13 residues. Germline V lookup: CDR1 MNHEY, CDR2 SVGAGI. The CDR3 nucleotides read TGTGCCAGCAGTCAGGGACTGAACACTGAAGCTTTCTTT. Residues: CASSQGLNTEAFF.

This clone was found a few times. The gene calls are TRBV7-9 and TRBJ2-1, with D possibly being TRBD1 or TRBD2 (5 bases each). The CDR3 totals 14 residues. Germline values: CDR1 SEHNR, CDR2 FQNEAQ (reference sequence). The V and J ends lost 6 bases and 7 bases respectively, with 16 bases between them. CDR3 in DNA: TGTGCCAGCAGTTCCCCGGGGCTTTCGAATGAGCAGTTCTTC. Translating gives CASSSPGLSNEQFF.

This chain connects TRBV7-3 to TRBJ2-1, with D tentatively TRBD1 or TRBD2 (7 bases each). This CDR3 has 16 residues. Trimming stripped 1 base from V and 4 bases from J, with 14 bases between. The V gene's germline CDR1 is SGHTA and CDR2 FQGTGA. The CDR3 is CASSLSQGGKYNEQFF. The CDR3 region has the DNA TGTGCCAGCAGCTTAAGCCAGGGGGGGAAATACAATGAGCAGTTCTTC.

This clone has just one count. V gene TRBV10-2 combines with J gene TRBJ1-1, with D uncertain. Per the germline V gene, CDR1 is WSHSY and CDR2 is SAAADI. V lost 4 bases and J 4 bases, leaving 7 bases between the germline ends. The CDR3 is 12 residues long. CDR3 region: CASSAVSTEAFF. The CDR3 DNA reads TGCGCCAGCAGTGCTGTATCCACTGAAGCTTTCTTT.

This clone has a single count. The CDR3 sequence is CASSVATMTHEQFF. In DNA form, the CDR3 reads TGTGCCAGCAGCGTAGCTACCATGACACATGAGCAGTTCTTC. The rearrangement uses TRBV9 and TRBJ2-1; D is unclear. From germline, CDR1 is SGDLS and CDR2 YYNGEE. The CDR3 runs to 14 residues. Trimming left V 0 bases short and J 8 bases short, with 12 bases between.

The CDR3 nucleotides read TGTGCCAGCAGTACCGACACATACAATCAGCCCCAGCATTTT. Amino acids: CASSTDTYNQPQHF. The chain carries TRBV6-6 and TRBJ1-5; D is uncertain. Per the germline V gene, CDR1 is MNHNY and CDR2 is SVGAGI (reference sequence). V was trimmed by 5 bases and J by 3 bases, leaving 11 bases between them. The CDR3 spans 14 residues.

This chain connects TRBV27 to TRBJ1-1; D ambiguous. V gave up 3 bases and J gave up 1 base, with 6 bases separating them. CDR3 length: 13 residues. Germline CDR1 MNHEY, CDR2 SMNVEV (reference sequence). CDR3 in DNA: TGTGCCAGCAGTTTGTCCACGAACACTGAAGCTTTCTTT. Its protein product is CASSLSTNTEAFF.

The chain combines TRBV4-2 with TRBJ1-3, with D unclear. This CDR3 is 17 amino acids long. V was pared by 4 bases and J by 0 bases, with 16 bases between. CDR1 and CDR2 (germline): LGHNA, YNFKEQ. The CDR3 nucleotides read TGTGCCAGCAGCCCGACACCCCAGGAACGCTCTGGAAACACCATATATTTT. Protein sequence: CASSPTPQERSGNTIYF.

This chain uses TRBV14 with TRBJ1-5; D might be TRBD1 (6 bases). CDR3 length: 23 amino acids. CDR1 SGHDN and CDR2 FVKESK come from the germline V gene. Trimming stripped 0 bases from V and 0 bases from J, with 30 bases between. The CDR3 DNA follows: TGTGCCAGCAGCCAAGATCGGGACCCTTGGAATAACGGGGGCGCCTATAGCAATCAGCCCCAGCATTTT. It specifies CASSQDRDPWNNGGAYSNQPQHF.

This clone was detected only once. The chain recombines TRBV9 with TRBJ1-3; 8 bases match TRBD1. CDR3 length: 15 amino acids. V shed 3 bases, J shed 4 bases, and the junction held 6 bases outside the gene matches. Per the germline V gene, CDR1 is SGDLS and CDR2 is YYNGEE. DNA of the CDR3: TGTGCCAGCAGCGCCGGGACAGGTTTCGGAAACACCATATATTTT. It yields the protein CASSAGTGFGNTIYF.

This clone was seen only once. V gene TRBV15 combines with J gene TRBJ2-3; D is ambiguous. The ends were cut back, 0 bases at V and 0 bases at J, with 7 bases in the middle. The germline gives CDR1 LNHNV, CDR2 YYDKDF (reference sequence). The CDR3 totals 15 residues. The CDR3 loop reads CATSRDLASTDTQYF. DNA for the CDR3: TGTGCCACCAGCAGAGATCTGGCTAGCACAGATACGCAGTATTTT.

This clone has a handful of counts. The V and J genes are TRBV4-1 and TRBJ1-2, with 8 bases matching TRBD1. Germline values: CDR1 MGHRA, CDR2 YSYEKL. Trimming removed 5 bases from V and 1 base from J; junction bases left unmatched: 9. This CDR3 spans 16 amino acids. The CDR3 coding sequence is TGCGCCAGCAGCATAACGACAGGGGACGTTAACTATGGCTACACCTTC. It codes for CASSITTGDVNYGYTF.

The rearrangement links TRBV30 to TRBJ1-3, with a possible D match to TRBD1 (6 bases). The CDR3 covers 13 residues. Germline V gene sequence: CDR1 GTSNPN, CDR2 SVGIG (reference sequence). The ends were cut back, 4 bases at V and 4 bases at J, with 11 bases in the middle. The CDR3 nucleotides are TGTGCCTGGAAGGCAGGGGCCGGAAACACCATATATTTT. This gives the protein CAWKAGAGNTIYF. The full variable domain, in which reference TRBV30 and TRBJ1-3 provide the parts outside the CDR3, is SQTIHQWPATLVQPVGSPLSLECTVEGTSNPNLYWYRQAAGRGLQLLFYSVGIGQISSEVPQNLSASRPQDRQFILSSKKLLLSDSGFYLCAWKAGAGNTIYFGEGSWLTVV.

J is TRBJ1-4 and V is TRBV4-1; perhaps TRBD1 as D (5 bases). V was clipped by 6 bases and J by 3 bases, with 11 bases between them. The CDR3 consists of 14 residues. Per germline, CDR1 MGHRA and CDR2 YSYEKL. The CDR3 DNA follows: TGCGCCAGCAGGCCCGACAGCTCTAATGAAAAACTGTTTTTT. It translates to CASRPDSSNEKLFF.

By share of the sample, this clone is medium-sized. V gene TRBV9 combines with J gene TRBJ2-3; D is possibly TRBD2 (6 bases). In germline, CDR1 is SGDLS, CDR2 YYNGEE. The length of the CDR3 is 19 residues. V lost 0 bases and J 0 bases, leaving 20 bases between the germline ends. This CDR3 reads CASSVGPPRRGPSTDTQYF. CDR3 coding DNA: TGTGCCAGCAGCGTAGGCCCCCCACGGCGGGGACCTAGCACAGATACGCAGTATTTT.

This chain uses TRBV5-8 with TRBJ2-7; perhaps TRBD2 as D (5 bases). The V end was cut by 2 bases, the J end by 3 bases, with 12 bases between. Germline lookup yields CDR1 SGHTS and CDR2 YDEGEE. The CDR3 consists of 14 residues. The CDR3 spells CASSFGWENYEQYF. For the CDR3, the DNA is TGTGCCAGCAGCTTTGGTTGGGAGAACTACGAGCAGTACTTC.

V gene TRBV5-3 combines with J gene TRBJ1-1; no clear D. TRBV5-3 belongs to the ORF category, with a function that is uncertain. The CDR3 covers 14 residues. V gave up 6 bases and J gave up 1 base, with 13 bases separating them. DNA for the CDR3: TGTGCCAGAACCGTGGAGGCCGGGAACACTGAAGCTTTCTTT. Its translation is CARTVEAGNTEAFF.